This T cell receptor (beta chain) was recorded in a study of T-cell memory formation after mild COVID-19. Study-level information: Clusters of TCRs were largely donor specific.

In germline, CDR1 is SEHNR, CDR2 FQNEAQ (reference sequence). Between the trimmed V and J ends, which lost 2 bases and 2 bases, there was a span of 10 bases. There are 14 residues in the CDR3. Of note for this clonotype: Its specificity is unknown.

The TCR alpha and TCR beta cDNA libraries, bearing sample barcodes and UMIs, were generated by 5'RACE using constant-segment primers. TCRdb recomputed calls from the 5' RACE reads with MiXCR, one row per CDR3 protein. The table lists around 400,000 distinct CDR3 sequences, 20% to 25% of them singletons. General study results and limits: Among clones contracting day 15 to 85, CD4/CD8 was balanced, whereas later expanders leaned CD4+.

Sequencing was carried out using PBMCs or a T cell subset sorted from them (not recorded which). The chain couples TRBV7-9 to TRBJ2-7; D remains ambiguous. This receptor was taken from an adult woman who had mild COVID-19 (a few samples of this study predate the infection). Cell type and time point are not known. CDR3 sequence (DNA): TGTGCCAGCAGCTTAACAGACGGTCCCTACGAGCAGTACTTC. Protein sequence: CASSLTDGPYEQYF.